This TCR beta chain was sequenced in a study of CD8 T cells in Susac syndrome. The CDR3 consists of 13 residues. Germline V gene sequence: CDR1 GTSNPN, CDR2 SVGIG (reference sequence). Trimming left V 3 bases short and J 0 bases short, with 5 bases between. RNA, at roughly 0.45 to 1 ug, was reverse transcribed with random hexamers. TCRdb re-called the immunoSEQ multiplex PCR reads with MiXCR, one entry per CDR3 protein. The table has approximately 230,000 distinct CDR3 sequences, approximately 92% seen once. The clonotype comes from a human donor with multiple sclerosis. This chain links TRBV30 with TRBJ2-2; D unresolved. The sample comprised CD4+ T cells from PBMCs. The CDR3 sequence: CAWSVPNTGELFF. The CDR3 bases are TGTGCCTGGAGCGTTCCGAACACCGGGGAGCTGTTTTTT.